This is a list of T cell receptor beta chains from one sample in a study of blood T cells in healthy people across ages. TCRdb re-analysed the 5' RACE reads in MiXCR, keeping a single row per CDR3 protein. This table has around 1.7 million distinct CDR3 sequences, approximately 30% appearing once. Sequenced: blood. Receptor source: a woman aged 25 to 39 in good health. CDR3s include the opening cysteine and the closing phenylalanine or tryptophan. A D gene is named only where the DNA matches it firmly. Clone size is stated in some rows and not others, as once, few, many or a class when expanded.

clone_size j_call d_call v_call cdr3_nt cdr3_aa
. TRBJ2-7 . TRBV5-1 TGCGCCAGCTGCCCGTCGACCGCAGGGACCGAGCAGTACTTC CASCPSTAGTEQYF
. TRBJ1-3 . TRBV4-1 TGCGCCAGCAGCCCCTGGATTCGCAGGTCCTCTGGAAACACCATATATTTT CASSPWIRRSSGNTIYF
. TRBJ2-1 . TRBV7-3 TGTGCCAGCAGCCTCGAAATGAACAATGAGCAGTTCTTC CASSLEMNNEQFF
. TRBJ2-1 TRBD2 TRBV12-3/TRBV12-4 TGTGCCAGCAGTTTCGCTAGCGGGAGCTTATCCTACAATGAGCAGTTCTTC CASSFASGSLSYNEQFF
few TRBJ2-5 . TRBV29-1 TGCAGCGTTGGGGTCCAAGAGACCCAGTACTTC CSVGVQETQYF
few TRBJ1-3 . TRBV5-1 TGCGCCAGCAGCTTGGATGCAGGCGGCACCATATATTTT CASSLDAGGTIYF
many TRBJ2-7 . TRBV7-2 TGTGCCAGCAGCCCCACGCCTGGAGTATCCTACGAGCAGTACTTC CASSPTPGVSYEQYF
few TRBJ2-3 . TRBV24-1 TGTGCCACCAGTGAGCAAGGGACCTCAGGTACGCAGTATTTT CATSEQGTSGTQYF
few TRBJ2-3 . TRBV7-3 TGTGCCGGCAGCTTAACCCCCAGCGGGGATACGCAGTATTTT CAGSLTPSGDTQYF
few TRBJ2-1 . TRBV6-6 TGTGCCAGCAGAGGAGAATCCCGTGAGCAGTTCTTC CASRGESREQFF
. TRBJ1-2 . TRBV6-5 TGTGCCAGCAGTAAGGTTCTGGGCCATGGCTACACCTTC CASSKVLGHGYTF
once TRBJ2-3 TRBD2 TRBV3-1 TGTGCCAGCAGCCTAGGTGGAGCGGGACTCTCACCTTGGAAGTATTTT CASSLGGAGLSPWKYF
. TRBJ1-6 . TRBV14 TGTGCCAGCAGCGAGGGCCCACAACGCGCTAATTCACCCCTCCACTTT CASSEGPQRANSPLHF
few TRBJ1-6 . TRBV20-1 TGCAGTGCTAGAGGAGACCGGAGCTCCTATAATTCACCCCTCCACTTT CSARGDRSSYNSPLHF